Following are 13 T cell receptor beta chains from one sample sequenced in a study of kidney transplant recipient with SARS-CoV-2 infection. Via MiXCR, TCRdb re-called the reads, giving one row per CDR3 protein. Of some 220,000 distinct CDR3 sequences listed, roughly 26% are singletons. The sample in question was a blood sample, obtained at baseline and on roughly day 110 from a kidney transplant recipient. The receptors were gathered from a male patient aged 25-45 years who had COVID-19 and was a kidney transplant recipient. Some T cells could come from the graft donor.

Points on this clonotype: A single base separates this from a much larger clone, so it may be a read error. No conserved phenylalanine or tryptophan ends this CDR3, so it is likely a read error. The chain carries TRBV5-5 and TRBJ1-2; D is unresolved. The CDR3 covers 14 residues. Germline CDR1 SGHKS, CDR2 YYEKEE (reference sequence). V was pared by 1 base and J by 0 bases, with 7 bases between. The CDR3 DNA is TGTGCCAGCAGCTTGTTAAGAACTAACTATGGCTACACCCTC. This sequence encodes CASSLLRTNYGYTL.

The chain employs TRBV20-1 and TRBJ1-1, with unresolved D. This CDR3 has 13 amino acids. Trimming pared 8 bases from V and 11 bases from J, leaving 24 bases between. Germline CDR1 and CDR2: DFQATT and SNEGSKA (reference sequence). Here the CDR3 reads CSPPVDPAVEAFF. CDR3 DNA: TGCAGTCCTCCCGTGGACCCGGCCGTTGAGGCTTTCTTT.

This clonotype was counted at least ten times. This rearrangement joins TRBV15 to TRBJ1-2; D call uncertain. Germline-derived CDR1 and CDR2 are LNHNV and YYDKDF (reference sequence). V lost 5 bases, J lost 4 bases, and 23 bases lay in between. The CDR3 contains 17 residues. The CDR3 spells CATSQSKRCGKTYGYTF. The CDR3 nucleotides are TGTGCCACCAGCCAATCTAAAAGGTGTGGAAAGACCTATGGCTACACCTTC.

In its sample, this clonotype was seen many times. J is TRBJ1-1 and V is TRBV7-9; TRBD1 matches at 7 bases. The CDR3 sequence is 15 residues long. Germline V gene data show CDR1 as SEHNR and CDR2 as FQNEAQ (reference sequence). J gave up 0 bases and V 7 bases, and 8 bases lay outside the gene matches. Here the CDR3 reads CASILGGRMNTEAFF. CDR3 in DNA: TGTGCCAGCATTCTAGGGGGCCGGATGAACACTGAAGCTTTCTTT.

Regarding this clonotype: This may arise from a read error, as a much more abundant clone is one base away. This rearrangement joins TRBV7-2 to TRBJ1-2; 8 nucleotides line up with TRBD1. The germline gives CDR1 SGHTA, CDR2 FQGNSA. The CDR3 extends over 14 amino acids. The CDR3 sequence: CASSSDRDGYGHTF. The CDR3 DNA sequence: TGTGCCAGCAGCTCGGACAGGGACGGCTATGGCCACACCTTC.

This clonotype has at least ten counts. The chain recombines TRBV7-1 with TRBJ1-2; D call uncertain. TRBV7-1 is marked as an open reading frame, function uncertain. The germline V and J ends were trimmed by 5 bases and 4 bases, with 23 bases remaining between them. The CDR3 is 17 amino acids. DNA for the CDR3: TGTGCCAGCAGCCTATATCATCACGAGGGAAAGACCTATGGCTACACCTTC. Residues: CASSLYHHEGKTYGYTF.

This clonotype has at least ten counts. The chain employs TRBV4-1 and TRBJ2-7; weak D call: TRBD1 (5 bases). The germline V gene encodes CDR1 MGHRA and CDR2 YSYEKL. V shed 0 bases and J shed 7 bases, with 13 bases lying between them. There are 14 residues in the CDR3. The CDR3 nucleotides read TGCGCCAGCAGCCAAGAGCCCAGGGTGGGGGAGCAGTACTTC. It codes for CASSQEPRVGEQYF.

This clonotype occurred many times. V usage is TRBV5-5 and J usage is TRBJ1-2; unclear D gene. Germline V gives CDR1 SGHKS, CDR2 YYEKEE (reference sequence). The CDR3 loop spans 16 amino acids. The ends were cut back, 7 bases at V and 4 bases at J, with 23 bases in the middle. The CDR3 DNA follows: TGTGCCAGCCCACGCTGTGTCTCGCGAAAGACCTATGGCTACACCTTC. Protein: CASPRCVSRKTYGYTF. Together with reference TRBV5-5 and TRBJ1-2, the CDR3 gives the full variable domain: DAGVTQSPTHLIKTRGQQVTLRCSPISGHKSVSWYQQVLGQGPQFIFQYYEKEERGRGNFPDRFSARQFPNYSSELNVNALLLGDSALYLCASPRCVSRKTYGYTFGSGTRLTVV.

This chain connects TRBV20-1 to TRBJ2-3; D not certain. CDR1 is DFQATT and CDR2 is SNEGSKA in the germline V gene (reference sequence). The CDR3 covers 14 residues. V lost 6 bases and J lost 3, with 16 bases in between. The CDR3 nucleotides are TGCAGTGCGCCACCGGCGGTGGGTACAGATACGCAGTATTTT. The encoded protein is CSAPPAVGTDTQYF.

A note on this clonotype: A read error is possible here, since a much larger clone lies one base away. J is TRBJ1-2 and V is TRBV6-2 or TRBV6-3; the D is unclear. The germline V gene has CDR1 MNHEY and CDR2 SVGEGT. The CDR3 consists of 17 residues. The CDR3 sequence is CASSDFICIGKTYSYTF. The DNA for the CDR3 is TGTGCCAGCAGTGATTTCATCTGCATCGGAAAGACCTATAGCTACACCTTC.

Many counts were recorded for this clonotype. This rearrangement joins TRBV28 to TRBJ1-6, with D maybe TRBD1 (5 bases). CDR1 MDHEN and CDR2 SYDVKM come from the germline V gene. The CDR3 is 14 residues long. With 5 bases removed from V and 8 bases from J, the gap between germline ends came to 13 bases. The CDR3 nucleotides are TGTGCCAGCAGTCGGATTTCGGGGGATTCACCCCTCCACTTT. Translation gives CASSRISGDSPLHF.

This clonotype has ten or more counts. The chain uses TRBV12-2 and TRBJ1-2; the D call in the table, TRBD1, was not verified against the DNA. TRBV12-2 is noted as a pseudogene. The CDR3 is 17 amino acids. CDR3: CASRPCLTPRKTYGYTF. The CDR3 DNA follows: TGTGCAAGTCGCCCCTGCTTGACTCCACGAAAGACCTATGGCTACACCTTC.

Turning to this clonotype: Germline is not matched at one junction end, which may reflect a read error. The rearrangement uses TRBV27 and TRBJ2-5; no reliable D call. This CDR3 contains 15 residues. Per germline, CDR1 MNHEY and CDR2 SMNVEV (reference sequence). CDR3 coding DNA: TGTGCCAGCAGCCCCTTGGAGTTCGCGTCCTACGAGCAGTGCTTC. Amino acids: CASSPLEFASYEQCF.